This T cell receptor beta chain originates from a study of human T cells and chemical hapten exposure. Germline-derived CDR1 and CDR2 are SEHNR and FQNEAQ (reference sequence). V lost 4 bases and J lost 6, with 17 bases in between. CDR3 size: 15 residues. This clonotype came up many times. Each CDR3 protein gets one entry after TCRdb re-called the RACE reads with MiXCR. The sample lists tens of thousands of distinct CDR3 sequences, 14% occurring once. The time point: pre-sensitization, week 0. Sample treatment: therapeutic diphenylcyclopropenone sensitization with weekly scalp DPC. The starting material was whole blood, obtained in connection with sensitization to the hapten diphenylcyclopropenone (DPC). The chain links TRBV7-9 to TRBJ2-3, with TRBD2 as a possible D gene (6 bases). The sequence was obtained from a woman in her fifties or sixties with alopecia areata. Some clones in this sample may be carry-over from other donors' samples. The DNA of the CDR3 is TGTGCCAGCAGCTCTAGCCGGAGGGCCTGGGATACGCAGTATTTT. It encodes CASSSSRRAWDTQYF.